This entry lists 5 T cell receptor beta chains sequenced from one sample in a study of T cell responses to AZD1222 COVID-19 vaccine. Method: immunoSEQ multiplex PCR; TCRdb's copy keeps in-frame clones and lacks some. This table has 80,000 or so clones, approximately 90% appearing once. Source: peripheral blood, taken on day 0 of AZD1222 vaccination. These receptor sequences come from an adult in good health.

The V and J genes are TRBV28 and TRBJ1-2; 9 nucleotides agree with TRBD1. There are 15 residues in the CDR3. With V trimmed by 5 bases and J by 4 bases, 8 bases remained unmatched. Germline V gene sequence: CDR1 MDHEN, CDR2 SYDVKM. Here the CDR3 DNA reads TGTGCCAGCAGTCTGTTCCGGGACAGGGCCTATGGCTACACCTTC. This encodes CASSLFRDRAYGYTF.

This clone was recorded a few times. The chain recombines TRBV7-3 with TRBJ2-2; no firm D call. The germline V gene has CDR1 SGHTA and CDR2 FQGTGA. CDR3 length: 14 residues. Deletions cut 5 bases from V and 5 bases from J, with 12 bases between. CDR3 bases: TGTGCCAGCAGCCCCCGACCGGGTACCGGGGAGCTGTTTTTT. This encodes CASSPRPGTGELFF.

The chain recombines TRBV27 with TRBJ2-7; the D is unclear. The CDR3 totals 14 residues. V was trimmed by 10 bases and J by 4 bases, leaving 20 bases between them. Germline V lookup: CDR1 MNHEY, CDR2 SMNVEV (reference sequence). CDR3 sequence (DNA): TGTGCCACCTCACCCCTCAGGTACAAATACGAGCAGTACTTC. Residues: CATSPLRYKYEQYF.

This chain links TRBV3-1 (or the pseudogene TRBV3-2) with TRBJ1-4; D uncertain. Germline CDR1 and CDR2: LGHDT and YNNKEL (reference sequence). The CDR3 has 12 amino acids. V shed 2 bases and J shed 6 bases, with 4 bases lying between them. CDR3 sequence (DNA): TGTGCCAGCAGCCAATTTGATGAAAAACTGTTTTTT. It specifies CASSQFDEKLFF.

The V call is TRBV19, the J call TRBJ2-7, with TRBD2 matching over 9 bases. The germline V gene encodes CDR1 LNHDA and CDR2 SQIVND (reference sequence). Germline trimming cut 3 bases from V and 4 bases from J; bases unmatched to any gene: 4. The CDR3 sequence is 14 residues long. The CDR3 spells CASSMVAGAYEQYF. The CDR3 DNA follows: TGTGCCAGTAGTATGGTAGCGGGGGCTTACGAGCAGTACTTC.